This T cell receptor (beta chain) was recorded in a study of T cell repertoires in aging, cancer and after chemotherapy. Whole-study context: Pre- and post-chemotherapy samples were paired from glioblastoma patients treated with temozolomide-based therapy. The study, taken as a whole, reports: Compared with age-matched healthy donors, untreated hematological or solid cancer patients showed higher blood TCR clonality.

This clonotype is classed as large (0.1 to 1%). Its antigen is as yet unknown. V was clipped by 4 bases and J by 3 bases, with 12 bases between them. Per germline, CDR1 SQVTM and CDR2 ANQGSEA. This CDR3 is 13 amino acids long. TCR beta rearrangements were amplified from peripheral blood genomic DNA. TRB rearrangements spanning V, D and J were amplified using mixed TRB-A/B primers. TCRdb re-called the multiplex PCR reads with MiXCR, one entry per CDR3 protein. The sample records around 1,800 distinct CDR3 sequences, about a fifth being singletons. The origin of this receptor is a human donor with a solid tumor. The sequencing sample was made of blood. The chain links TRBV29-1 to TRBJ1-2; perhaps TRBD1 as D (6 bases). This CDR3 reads CSVGAGADYGYTF. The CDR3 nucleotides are TGCAGCGTTGGGGCAGGGGCAGACTATGGCTACACCTTC. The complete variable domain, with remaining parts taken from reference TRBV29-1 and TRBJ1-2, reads SAVISQKPSRDICQRGTSLTIQCQVDSQVTMMFWYRQQPGQSLTLIATANQGSEATYESGFVIDKFPISRPNLTFSTLTVSNMSPEDSSIYLCSVGAGADYGYTFGSGTRLTVV.